This TCR beta chain was recorded in a study of shared clonotypes between healthy human individuals (dated by TCRdb to about 2020). Describing the broader study: Two women and three men aged 18 to 49 years were included in the cohort. For each donor, CD4 naive and CD4 memory were each given three plates, CD8 naive was given two plates, and CD8 memory was given one plate. To estimate repertoire size and how much clonotype sharing occurs between individuals, the study deeply sequenced the blood TCR repertoires of a handful of healthy adults. To increase sequencing depth and limit assay-specific biases, TCR repertoire library preparation and sequencing were carried out by different laboratories using diverse techniques. Each donor's leukapheresis produced roughly between about 0.85 and 10 billion PBMCs.

The donors were healthy, HIV-negative adults with no recently reported acute infections or vaccinations. Only Caucasian adults living in Nashville, Tennessee, USA were represented among the donors. Magnetic negative selection was used to enrich CD4+ T cells, after which naive cells were positively selected on CD45RA and the negative fraction became the memory subset. After blood collection by leukapheresis, PBMCs were isolated using Ficoll-Histopaque density gradient centrifugation and then cryopreserved in the vapor phase of liquid nitrogen. Analytical flow cytometry was used to check the purity and quantity of each magnetically sorted T cell population. Each sorted fraction had its genomic DNA isolated and then quantified by UV absorbance on a Nanodrop 2000c. Cut back by 3 bases and 4 bases, the V and J ends lie 18 bases apart. CDR3 length: 16 amino acids, cysteine to phenylalanine. CDR3 DNA is the only sequence kept; it has 48 bases, read in frame from the first base. From a lookup of the germline V gene, CDR1 and CDR2 are MNHEY and SVGAGI.

Study-level results and caveats: Even with the large sequencing depth, rarefaction of the sorted-subset datasets indicated that sequencing was incomplete. Compared with non-shared clonotypes, clonotypes shared by all four sorted-subset donors had higher generation probabilities. Larger estimated clonotype richness was generally found for naive subsets than for memory subsets. When a few donors were compared, the shared fraction of clonotypes was roughly 5% for naive CD4, over 3% for naive CD8, more than 2% for memory CD4, and 0.4% for memory CD8. Pairwise subsampling led to the expectation that sequencing depth would affect the degree of clonotype sharing among donors. Because the study included a small number of donors, the genetic and exposure-history diversity represented was limited. Sampling was restricted to blood, and TCR repertoires in tissues likely differ from the TCR repertoires found in blood.

TCR CDR3 regions were amplified from genomic DNA by multiplex PCR using the deep immunoSEQ assay. Genomic DNA extracted from each cell subset was distributed evenly over all wells of several immunoSEQ 96-well plates, and each plate served as one replicate. Each replicate PCR for sorted subsets received 200 ng genomic DNA, equal to about 30,000 T cell genomes. The purified libraries were quantified using a Qubit 3.0 fluorometer, sized with a Bioanalyzer 2100, and then quantified again using the KAPA Library Quantification kit. A separate single-read 150-cycle Illumina NextSeq 550 flow cell was used to sequence each immunoSEQ 96-well plate. In the authors' own workflow: Because the immunoSEQ output included only junctional sequences and no quality scores, the filtering could not be the same as the filtering used for full-length reads. To assign V/J genes and CDR3, sequences were annotated against IMGT germline references using PyIR, a Python wrapper for IgBLAST v1.9. Reads were removed for weak V/J assignments (E-value above 1e-6), missing CDR3, stop codons, out-of-frame junctions, or ambiguous translated residues. V3J clonotypes were defined as sequences sharing an identical inferred V gene, J gene, and CDR3 amino acid sequence. The percentage overlap between two repertoires was calculated by dividing the number of shared unique clonotypes by the size of the smaller repertoire. RTK rarefaction, the Chao1 estimator, and Recon v2.1 estimates of unobserved clonotypes were used to assess repertoire richness. OLGA was used to compute generation probabilities for all TCRbeta clonotypes that the gDNA method yielded from a few donors. Entries here come from immuneACCESS through TCRdb and include only in-frame sequences with V and J called. Some clones fail to appear in such tables; in the studies checked, an unresolved V gene covers under half of the shortfall, and the cause of the remainder is unknown. That table furnishes V, J and clone size, whereas the DNA furnished D and trimming. The sample table lists 550,000 to 800,000 clones, under 80% of them with a count of one. More than 1.5% of the sample rests with the top ten.

In regard to this clone: The antigen it binds to is not known. One base away there is no much larger clone; base qualities are not given.

Material for sequencing was memory CD4+ T cells sorted from blood. In the paper's terms, the cell subset or site label means: CD45RA-negative fraction. Recombination joined TRBV6-5 with TRBJ1-2; the D gene is possibly TRBD1, with 6 bases matching. This clonotype was obtained from a woman under 40 in good health. This receptor carries the CDR3 CASSYSAGESSYGYTF. The sequenced DNA: TGTGCCAGCAGTTATTCTGCAGGGGAGTCAAGCTATGGCTACACCTTC.